This T cell receptor (beta chain) comes out of a study of blood T cell repertoires in COVID-19. Study in general: From the United States, Italy and Spain came samples of acute and convalescent COVID-19. From T cells, B-cell-depleted T cells, or PBMCs came the material, which was cDNA or gDNA.

In the study's own analysis: For nucleated cells, counts were estimated from reference gene primer amplification. The table came from immunoSEQ multiplex PCR; TCRdb's copy has only in-frame clones and leaves some out. That table supplies the V and J calls and clone size; D and trimming were determined from the DNA. The sample holds about 230,000 clones, around 82% seen once. This clone was seen once. The sample was peripheral blood. The receptor's source is a man aged 40-49 years with active or convalescent COVID-19.

CDR3 residues: CASRQTQGGQPQHF. In DNA, the CDR3 is TGTGCCAGCAGGCAGACCCAGGGAGGCCAGCCCCAGCATTTT. The chain joins TRBV6-5 to TRBJ1-5; TRBD1 is a possible D gene (5 bases). This CDR3 region has 14 residues. Trimming took 6 bases from V and 7 from J, leaving 16 bases between them. Germline V CDR1 and CDR2: MNHEY, SVGAGI.